This T cell receptor beta chain comes out of a study of blood T cells in healthy people across ages. It was with a sample-barcoded 5' primer and a J-beta primer mix that a second PCR of roughly 7 to 12 cycles was run. TCRdb ran MiXCR on the 5' RACE reads and lists one entry per CDR3 protein. This sample carries some 790,000 distinct CDR3 sequences, 29% of them seen once, and the ten largest clones take roughly a sixth. Peripheral blood was drawn, approximately 9.5 milliliters per donor. This clonotype was seen many times. In germline, CDR1 is SGHTA, CDR2 FQGNSA. CDR3 length: 15 residues. The V end lost 1 base, the J end lost 5 bases, and 11 bases lay between the germline ends.

Material: blood. The TCR comes from a woman aged 80 or older in good health. The V gene is TRBV7-2, the J gene TRBJ1-4; unclear D gene. CDR3: CASSLGPQPNEKLFF. Here the CDR3 DNA reads TGTGCCAGCAGCTTAGGTCCCCAGCCAAATGAAAAACTGTTTTTT.